The 14 T cell receptor beta chains given below trace back to one sample, sequenced in a study of T cell responses to AZD1222 COVID-19 vaccine. Measured with immunoSEQ multiplex PCR; TCRdb has only the in-frame clones, and not every one. The sample yields 83,000 or so clones, approximately 90% seen once. This material consisted of peripheral blood, taken 28 days after the second AZD1222 dose. The origin of the receptors is an adult who received the AZD1222 COVID-19 vaccine.

The rearrangement links TRBV30 to TRBJ1-5; the D is unclear. Germline-derived CDR1 and CDR2 are GTSNPN and SVGIG (reference sequence). CDR3 size: 17 residues. The V gene lost 3 bases and the J gene lost 0 bases, with 18 bases spanning the gap. The CDR3, as DNA: TGTGCCTGGAGCCCGGGGATTCGGATCAATAGCAATCAGCCCCAGCATTTT. Encoded protein: CAWSPGIRINSNQPQHF. Filled out from reference TRBV30 and TRBJ1-5, the complete variable domain reads SQTIHQWPATLVQPVGSPLSLECTVEGTSNPNLYWYRQAAGRGLQLLFYSVGIGQISSEVPQNLSASRPQDRQFILSSKKLLLSDSGFYLCAWSPGIRINSNQPQHFGDGTRLSIL.

CDR3 bases: TGTGCCAGCAGTTACTCGATACAGGGGGCTAGAAACACCATATATTTT. This sequence encodes CASSYSIQGARNTIYF. The genes are TRBV6-5 and TRBJ1-3, with 9 bases that match TRBD1. The CDR3 loop spans 16 amino acids. Germline V CDR1 and CDR2: MNHEY, SVGAGI. V lost 0 bases, J lost 5 bases, and 5 bases stayed unmatched.

The rearrangement links TRBV6-5 to TRBJ1-1; no clear D. The CDR3 extends over 14 amino acids. The ends were cut back, 5 bases at V and 7 bases at J, with 17 bases in the middle. Looked up from germline, CDR1 is MNHEY and CDR2 is SVGAGI. CDR3 protein: CASSLVTPPREAFF. CDR3 coding DNA: TGTGCCAGCAGTCTGGTGACACCACCCCGTGAAGCTTTCTTT.

The chain has TRBV12-5 and TRBJ1-2; TRBD1 might be the D (5 bases). V was shortened by 4 bases and J by 8 bases, with 14 bases between the two germline ends. CDR3 length: 13 residues. The germline V gene has CDR1 LGHNT and CDR2 FRNRAP. CDR3 nucleotide sequence: TGTGCTAGTGGTTATGGGGGGTCTCGGGGCTACACCTTC. Its translation: CASGYGGSRGYTF.

The chain has TRBV19 and TRBJ1-1; D call uncertain. The V end lost 1 base, the J end lost 8 bases, and 8 bases lay between the germline ends. This CDR3 spans 12 amino acids. Germline V gives CDR1 LNHDA, CDR2 SQIVND (reference sequence). CDR3 nucleotides: TGTGCCAGTAGTATAGGGCCACTAGAAGCTTTCTTT. Its protein is CASSIGPLEAFF.

A remark on this clone: The junction shows a germline mismatch at one end, possibly a read error. V gene TRBV7-9 combines with J gene TRBJ1-3, with unresolved D. The CDR3 runs to 12 residues. Germline lookup yields CDR1 SEHNR and CDR2 FQNEAQ (reference sequence). CDR3 DNA: TGTGCCAGCAGCATAGCTGGAAACACCATATATTTT. Amino acids: CASSIAGNTIYF.

This clone was counted a single time. The chain is built from TRBV5-1 and TRBJ2-2; D is unclear. Trimming cost V 5 bases and J 0 bases, with 17 bases left between them. Germline CDR1 and CDR2: SGHRS and YFSETQ. This CDR3 has 17 residues. Here the CDR3 DNA reads TGCGCCAGCAGTTACCCGGAAATCCCCGCGAACACCGGGGAGCTGTTTTTT. This sequence encodes CASSYPEIPANTGELFF.

The V gene is TRBV5-1, the J gene TRBJ2-3; D not certain. Germline CDR1 SGHRS, CDR2 YFSETQ. Between the trimmed V and J ends, which lost 2 bases and 5 bases, there was a span of 3 bases. This CDR3 comprises 11 residues. CDR3 coding DNA: TGCGCCAGCAGCTTAGGAGATACGCAGTATTTT. Its protein is CASSLGDTQYF.

The chain couples TRBV7-6 to TRBJ2-1, with 7 bases fitting TRBD2. CDR3 length: 21 residues. Germline CDR1 reads SGHVS; CDR2 reads FNYEAQ. The V and J ends lost 2 bases and 0 bases, in that order; junction bases with no gene match: 19. CDR3 DNA sequence: TGTGCCAGCAGCTTACCCCTACGGGGAGGGAGGGCCGAACTCTCCTACAATGAGCAGTTCTTC. It codes for CASSLPLRGGRAELSYNEQFF.

The chain carries TRBV10-3 and TRBJ1-5; D remains ambiguous. The CDR3 is made up of 12 amino acids. CDR1 and CDR2 (germline): ENHRY, SYGVKD. With 8 bases removed from V and 4 bases from J, the gap between germline ends came to 9 bases. CDR3 sequence reads: CAIGNPNQPQHF. The CDR3, as DNA: TGTGCCATCGGGAATCCTAATCAGCCCCAGCATTTT.

This sequence joins TRBV6-2 or TRBV6-3 and TRBJ2-1; TRBD2 might be the D (6 bases). The CDR3 is 15 amino acids. In germline, CDR1 is MNHEY, CDR2 SVGEGT. Trimming pared 3 bases from V and 10 bases from J, leaving 19 bases between. The CDR3 region is CASSYYGSRLGEQFF. In nucleotides, the CDR3 is TGTGCCAGCAGTTATTACGGGAGCAGGTTGGGGGAGCAGTTCTTC.

This chain connects TRBV7-9 to TRBJ1-5; no firm D call. The CDR3 loop spans 13 amino acids. CDR1 and CDR2 (germline): SEHNR, FQNEAQ (reference sequence). The V end lost 3 bases, the J end lost 8 bases, and 11 bases lay between the germline ends. The CDR3 loop reads CASSLDAREPQHF. CDR3 sequence (DNA): TGTGCCAGCAGCTTGGACGCAAGGGAGCCCCAGCATTTT.

This chain connects TRBV9 to TRBJ2-1; 7 nucleotides agree with TRBD2. V lost 4 bases to trimming and J lost 8 bases; unmatched junction nucleotides: 12. Germline V CDR1 and CDR2: SGDLS, YYNGEE. This CDR3 spans 15 amino acids. CDR3 region: CASSLTSRLMDEQFF. In DNA form, the CDR3 reads TGTGCCAGCAGCCTGACTAGCCGACTTATGGATGAGCAGTTCTTC.

The V call is TRBV4-2, the J call TRBJ2-3; 9 bases are shared with TRBD2. After removal of 1 base from V and 5 bases from J, the junction contained 1 base not matched to a gene. The CDR3 runs to 14 residues. Looked up from germline, CDR1 is LGHNA and CDR2 is YNFKEQ. The CDR3 bases are TGTGCCAGCAGCCAAGTAGCGGGGGAAGATACGCAGTATTTT. Translating gives CASSQVAGEDTQYF.